The 31 T cell receptor beta chains below come from one sample, sequenced in a study of blood T cell repertoires in COVID-19. The repertoire was sequenced with immunoSEQ multiplex PCR; TCRdb's copy has only in-frame clones and lacks some. The sample has around 170,000 clones; around 89% are singletons. Sequencing was carried out using peripheral blood. These receptors originate from a man between 18 and 35 years old who had recovered from COVID-19.

This CDR3 reads CASSIERGAGELFF. The CDR3 nucleotides are TGTGCCAGTAGTATAGAGCGGGGTGCCGGGGAGCTGTTTTTT. The chain uses TRBV19 and TRBJ2-2; D may be TRBD2 (6 bases). The V gene lost 0 bases and the J gene lost 6 bases, with 8 bases spanning the gap. The CDR3 sequence is 14 residues long. Per germline, CDR1 LNHDA and CDR2 SQIVND (reference sequence).

The chain employs TRBV19 and TRBJ1-2; tentative D call: TRBD1 (5 bases). V shed 10 bases and J shed 3 bases, with 18 bases lying between them. Looked up from germline, CDR1 is LNHDA and CDR2 is SQIVND (reference sequence). This CDR3 has 14 residues. In DNA form, the CDR3 reads TGTGCCAACAGGCGCACACTCGAGTACTATGGCTACACCTTC. Residues: CANRRTLEYYGYTF. The whole variable domain, remainder taken from reference TRBV19 and TRBJ1-2, is DGGITQSPKYLFRKEGQNVTLSCEQNLNHDAMYWYRQDPGQGLRLIYYSQIVNDFQKGDIAEGYSVSREKKESFPLTVTSAQKNPTAFYLCANRRTLEYYGYTFGSGTRLTVV.

The rearrangement links TRBV30 to TRBJ2-7; no clear D gene. The germline gives CDR1 GTSNPN, CDR2 SVGIG (reference sequence). The CDR3 runs 14 residues. V was clipped by 0 bases and J by 0 bases, with 9 bases between them. The CDR3 sequence: CAWSVPPLSYEQYF. CDR3 in DNA: TGTGCCTGGAGTGTACCACCACTCTCCTACGAGCAGTACTTC. Full variable domain (missing parts from reference TRBV30 and TRBJ2-7): SQTIHQWPATLVQPVGSPLSLECTVEGTSNPNLYWYRQAAGRGLQLLFYSVGIGQISSEVPQNLSASRPQDRQFILSSKKLLLSDSGFYLCAWSVPPLSYEQYFGPGTRLTVT.

The gene calls are TRBV18 and TRBJ2-1; 9 positions agree with TRBD2. Per germline, CDR1 KGHSH and CDR2 LQKENI. V gave up 2 bases and J gave up 4 bases; unmatched junction bases: 3. The CDR3 runs to 15 residues. CDR3 loop: CASSPAGGVYNEQFF. The DNA of the CDR3 is TGTGCCAGCTCACCAGCGGGAGGGGTGTACAATGAGCAGTTCTTC.

The chain joins TRBV7-8 to TRBJ1-1; TRBD1 is a possible D gene (5 bases). The CDR3 contains 15 residues. V was cut by 0 bases and J by 0 bases, with 8 bases left in between. The germline V gene has CDR1 SGHVS and CDR2 FQNEAQ. CDR3 sequence reads: CASSLAGGLNTEAFF. The CDR3 coding sequence is TGTGCCAGCAGCTTAGCGGGGGGTCTGAACACTGAAGCTTTCTTT.

The chain uses TRBV5-8 and TRBJ1-4; D is unclear. There are 17 residues in the CDR3. Trimming removed 4 bases at V and 0 bases at J, with 16 bases between. Per germline, CDR1 SGHTS and CDR2 YDEGEE. CDR3 sequence reads: CASSHPRGSATNEKLFF. The CDR3 nucleotides are TGTGCCAGCAGCCACCCCCGCGGGTCGGCAACTAATGAAAAACTGTTTTTT.

The chain combines TRBV2 with TRBJ2-7, with D tentatively TRBD2 (6 bases). V dropped 5 bases and J dropped 6 bases, with 17 bases sitting between them. This CDR3 spans 14 amino acids. Germline CDR1 and CDR2: SNHLY and FYNNEI. This CDR3 reads CASSPRDFLLEQYF. In nucleotides, the CDR3 is TGTGCCAGCAGTCCCCGGGACTTCCTCCTCGAGCAGTACTTC. Supplemented by reference TRBV2 and TRBJ2-7, the full variable domain reads EPEVTQTPSHQVTQMGQEVILRCVPISNHLYFYWYRQILGQKVEFLVSFYNNEISEKSEIFDDQFSVERPDGSNFTLKIRSTKLEDSAMYFCASSPRDFLLEQYFGPGTRLTVT.

The chain combines TRBV5-1 with TRBJ2-3; D possibly corresponds to TRBD2 (5 bases). This CDR3 has 16 residues. The V gene's germline CDR1 is SGHRS and CDR2 YFSETQ. V was pared by 3 bases and J by 1 base, with 15 bases between. The CDR3 spells CASSWGSSTRTDTQYF. Written as DNA, the CDR3 is TGCGCCAGCAGCTGGGGTTCTAGCACCCGCACAGATACGCAGTATTTT.

The chain uses TRBV24-1 and TRBJ2-2, with TRBD1 identical over 8 bases. Germline trimming cut 3 bases from V and 5 bases from J; bases unmatched to any gene: 7. The CDR3 runs 16 residues. Germline CDR1 KGHDR, CDR2 SFDVKD. CDR3 DNA: TGTGCCACCAGTGATATAACACAGGGGGAGACCGGGGAGCTGTTTTTT. Its translation: CATSDITQGETGELFF.

This clone was detected a few times. J is TRBJ2-2 and V is TRBV6-5; 11 nucleotides line up with TRBD1. Germline V gene lookup returns CDR1 MNHEY and CDR2 SVGAGI. The CDR3 sequence is 15 residues long. V gave up 4 bases and J gave up 5 bases; unmatched junction bases: 3. The CDR3 here is CASSFGTGGTGELFF. In DNA form, the CDR3 reads TGTGCCAGCAGTTTCGGGACAGGGGGTACCGGGGAGCTGTTTTTT.

The genes are TRBV14 and TRBJ1-1; D gene unclear. CDR1 and CDR2 from the germline V gene are SGHDN and FVKESK. Trimming left V 2 bases short and J 0 bases short, with 16 bases between. The CDR3 extends over 17 amino acids. In DNA form, the CDR3 reads TGTGCCAGCAGCCAAATGGGTAGCTCTTGGTTGAACACTGAAGCTTTCTTT. Translation: CASSQMGSSWLNTEAFF. The full variable domain, completed using reference TRBV14 and TRBJ1-1, is EAGVTQFPSHSVIEKGQTVTLRCDPISGHDNLYWYRRVMGKEIKFLLHFVKESKQDESGMPNNRFLAERTGGTYSTLKVQPAELEDSGVYFCASSQMGSSWLNTEAFFGQGTRLTVV.

This clone was recorded once. This chain joins TRBV12-3 or TRBV12-4 and TRBJ1-5, with D unresolved. The CDR3 sequence is 12 residues long. Trimming took 6 bases from V and 9 from J, leaving 12 bases between them. This chain's CDR3 is CASSPYTGPQHF. The CDR3 bases are TGTGCCAGCAGCCCGTACACGGGGCCCCAGCATTTT.

The chain has TRBV4-2 and TRBJ2-3; the D is unclear. The germline gives CDR1 LGHNA, CDR2 YNFKEQ. The ends were cut back, 0 bases at V and 0 bases at J, with 10 bases in the middle. This CDR3 contains 16 residues. The CDR3 region is CASSQEYYSSTDTQYF. CDR3 nucleotides: TGTGCCAGCAGCCAAGAATACTATTCTAGCACAGATACGCAGTATTTT.

CDR3: CASSAIQGARAEAFF. The CDR3 DNA follows: TGTGCCAGCAGCGCGATACAGGGGGCTCGGGCTGAAGCTTTCTTT. The J gene is TRBJ1-1, the V gene TRBV9; 9 bases map to TRBD1. The CDR3 is made up of 15 amino acids. With 3 bases clipped from V and 6 bases from J, the junction kept 9 bases outside the gene matches. The germline gives CDR1 SGDLS, CDR2 YYNGEE.

About this clone itself: The same CDR3 can be traced to other DNA sequences in this sample. The rearrangement links TRBV12-3 or TRBV12-4 to TRBJ1-2, with no clear D. V was trimmed by 3 bases and J by 1 base, leaving 6 bases between them. CDR3 size: 13 residues. CDR3 loop: CASSLGSNYGYTF. CDR3 nucleotide sequence: TGTGCCAGCAGTTTGGGGAGTAACTATGGCTACACCTTC.

This sequence joins TRBV5-6 and TRBJ2-7; 7 positions match TRBD2. CDR1 is SGHDT, CDR2 YYEEEE, per germline. V was clipped by 2 bases and J by 2 bases; unmatched bases: 7. This CDR3 has 15 residues. CDR3 loop: CASSFLGGLTYEQYF. The CDR3 bases are TGTGCCAGCAGCTTTTTGGGAGGGTTAACCTACGAGCAGTACTTC. Combining the CDR3 with reference TRBV5-6 and TRBJ2-7 gives the whole variable domain DAGVTQSPTHLIKTRGQQVTLRCSPKSGHDTVSWYQQALGQGPQFIFQYYEEEERQRGNFPDRFSGHQFPNYSSELNVNALLLGDSALYLCASSFLGGLTYEQYFGPGTRLTVT.

The chain uses TRBV10-3 and TRBJ1-4; the D gene is possibly TRBD1 (5 bases). Germline-derived CDR1 and CDR2 are ENHRY and SYGVKD. The CDR3 has 13 residues. V was clipped by 10 bases and J by 7 bases, with 16 bases between them. CDR3 region: CATQGGGFEKLFF. CDR3 nucleotides: TGTGCCACGCAGGGCGGGGGGTTTGAAAAACTGTTTTTT.

The genes are TRBV19 and TRBJ2-7; TRBD1 matches 7 bases. Trimming removed 5 bases from V and 3 bases from J; junction bases left unmatched: 4. CDR1 and CDR2 from the germline V gene are LNHDA and SQIVND (reference sequence). The CDR3 contains 13 residues. For the CDR3, the DNA is TGTGCCAGTAGTCCGGGACAGCTCTACGAGCAGTACTTC. Protein sequence: CASSPGQLYEQYF.

Concerning this clone itself: This sample includes further DNA sequences coding for the same CDR3. This rearrangement joins TRBV28 to TRBJ1-5; D might be TRBD1 (6 bases). The CDR3 totals 15 residues. Germline values: CDR1 MDHEN, CDR2 SYDVKM. Trimming cost V 3 bases and J 7 bases, with 16 bases left between them. CDR3 DNA sequence: TGTGCCAGCAGTTTGAGGGGGGGAGGGGGGCAGCCCCAGCATTTT. The encoded protein is CASSLRGGGGQPQHF.

The chain has TRBV3-1 (or the pseudogene TRBV3-2) and TRBJ2-4; D is possibly TRBD2 (6 bases). The CDR3 is made up of 16 amino acids. Trimming removed 2 bases at V and 0 bases at J, with 11 bases between. Germline V gene lookup returns CDR1 LGHDT and CDR2 YNNKEL (reference sequence). CDR3 in amino acids: CASSQRRDLAKNIQYF. CDR3 DNA: TGTGCCAGCAGCCAAAGGCGGGACTTAGCCAAAAACATTCAGTACTTC.

The rearrangement joins TRBV5-1 to TRBJ1-1; tentative D call: TRBD1 (5 bases). In germline, CDR1 is SGHRS, CDR2 YFSETQ. The CDR3 length is 14 residues. V lost 1 base and J lost 1, with 8 bases in between. DNA of the CDR3: TGCGCCAGCAGCTTGTCTACAGGGAACACTGAAGCTTTCTTT. This encodes CASSLSTGNTEAFF.

V gene TRBV7-9 combines with J gene TRBJ1-4; 9 bases align to TRBD1. Per germline, CDR1 SEHNR and CDR2 FQNEAQ (reference sequence). The CDR3 extends over 15 amino acids. V was pared by 3 bases and J by 5 bases, with 4 bases of the junction left unmatched. CDR3 sequence: CASSLDGTGNEKLFF. The CDR3 region has the DNA TGTGCCAGCAGCTTGGACGGGACAGGGAATGAAAAACTGTTTTTT.

The J gene is TRBJ2-5, the V gene TRBV19; weak D call: TRBD2 (5 bases). V was pared by 5 bases and J by 2 bases, with 15 bases between. Looked up from germline, CDR1 is LNHDA and CDR2 is SQIVND (reference sequence). The CDR3 has 15 amino acids. The chain's CDR3 is CASSGAGPPQETQYF. The DNA of the CDR3 is TGTGCCAGTAGTGGCGCGGGTCCACCTCAAGAGACCCAGTACTTC.

The rearrangement uses TRBV20-1 and TRBJ2-3; a possible D gene is TRBD1 (5 bases). The CDR3 is made up of 11 amino acids. Trimming shortened V by 6 bases and J by 6 bases, and 10 bases separated the two germline ends. Germline V gene lookup returns CDR1 DFQATT and CDR2 SNEGSKA (reference sequence). The CDR3 region has the DNA TGCAGTGCACAGGAAGCCGATACGCAGTATTTT. Amino acids: CSAQEADTQYF.

The V and J genes are TRBV29-1 and TRBJ1-2; D gene uncertain. Between the trimmed V and J ends, which lost 1 base and 0 bases, there was a span of 9 bases. Germline V gives CDR1 SQVTM, CDR2 ANQGSEA. The CDR3 loop spans 14 amino acids. CDR3 protein: CSVEGGAPNYGYTF. In DNA, the CDR3 is TGCAGCGTTGAAGGGGGAGCCCCTAACTATGGCTACACCTTC. The variable domain in full, with the rest retrieved from reference TRBV29-1 and TRBJ1-2, is SAVISQKPSRDICQRGTSLTIQCQVDSQVTMMFWYRQQPGQSLTLIATANQGSEATYESGFVIDKFPISRPNLTFSTLTVSNMSPEDSSIYLCSVEGGAPNYGYTFGSGTRLTVV.

The chain uses TRBV9 and TRBJ1-4; TRBD1 might be the D (5 bases). The germline CDR1 and CDR2 sequences are SGDLS and YYNGEE. Trimming left V 0 bases short and J 7 bases short, with 10 bases between. This CDR3 has 14 amino acids. The CDR3 nucleotides read TGTGCCAGCAGCGTAGACCTAGGGGTTGAAAAACTGTTTTTT. Amino acids: CASSVDLGVEKLFF.

The rearrangement links TRBV7-2 to TRBJ2-5; D unclear. The CDR3 extends over 14 amino acids. The germline V gene has CDR1 SGHTA and CDR2 FQGNSA. The V and J ends lost 3 bases and 2 bases respectively, with 10 bases between them. The CDR3 coding sequence is TGTGCCAGCAGCTTCAACCGAGTTCAAGAGACCCAGTACTTC. Protein product: CASSFNRVQETQYF.

The chain is built from TRBV7-2 and TRBJ2-1; D possibly corresponds to TRBD1 (6 bases). The CDR3 covers 17 residues. The germline V and J ends were trimmed by 5 bases and 2 bases, with 19 bases remaining between them. Germline assignment: CDR1 SGHTA and CDR2 FQGNSA. Here the CDR3 reads CASSPRGSARAYNEQFF. CDR3 DNA: TGTGCCAGCAGCCCTAGGGGGTCGGCACGCGCCTACAATGAGCAGTTCTTC.

The rearrangement uses TRBV7-2 and TRBJ1-6; a weak D match, TRBD1 (6 bases). Germline V gene sequence: CDR1 SGHTA, CDR2 FQGNSA. With 5 bases removed from V and 4 bases from J, the gap between germline ends came to 15 bases. This CDR3 contains 16 residues. Here the CDR3 DNA reads TGTGCCAGCAGCCCGCGCCCGACAGGTTATAATTCACCCCTCCACTTT. It encodes CASSPRPTGYNSPLHF.

This chain uses TRBV7-8 with TRBJ1-5, with a tentative D call TRBD1 (5 bases). Germline CDR1 is SGHVS and CDR2 is FQNEAQ. The V end lost 2 bases, the J end lost 1 base, and 9 bases lay between the germline ends. The CDR3 totals 15 residues. The CDR3 DNA is TGTGCCAGCAGCTTATCAGGGCAGAGCAATCAGCCCCAGCATTTT. Residues: CASSLSGQSNQPQHF.

The rearrangement links TRBV5-5 to TRBJ2-2; 11 bases map to TRBD1. The CDR3 has 14 residues. The V gene end was trimmed by 4 bases and the J gene end by 7 bases; junction bases not matched to a gene: 3. The germline gives CDR1 SGHKS, CDR2 YYEKEE (reference sequence). As DNA, the CDR3 is TGTGCCAGCAGCGGGACAGGGGGGATCGGGGAGCTGTTTTTT. Amino acids: CASSGTGGIGELFF.